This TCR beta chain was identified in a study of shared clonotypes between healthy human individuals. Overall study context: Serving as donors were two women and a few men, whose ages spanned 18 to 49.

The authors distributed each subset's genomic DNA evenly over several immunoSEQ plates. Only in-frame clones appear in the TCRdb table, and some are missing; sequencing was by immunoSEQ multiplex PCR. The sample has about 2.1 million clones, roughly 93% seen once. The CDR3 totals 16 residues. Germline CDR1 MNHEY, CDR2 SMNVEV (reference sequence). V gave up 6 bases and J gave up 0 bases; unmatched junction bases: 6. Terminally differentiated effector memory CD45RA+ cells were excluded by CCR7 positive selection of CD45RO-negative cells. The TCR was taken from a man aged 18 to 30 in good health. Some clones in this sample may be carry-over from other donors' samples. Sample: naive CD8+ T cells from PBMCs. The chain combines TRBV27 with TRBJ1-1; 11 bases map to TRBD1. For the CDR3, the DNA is TGTGCCAGCAGCCGGACAGGGGGCTCGTTGAACACTGAAGCTTTCTTT. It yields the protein CASSRTGGSLNTEAFF.